The next 24 T cell receptor beta chains were all read from a single sample in a study of T cell responses to AZD1222 COVID-19 vaccine (dated by TCRdb to 2020 to 2023). Preparation of the library involved the immunoSEQ multiplex PCR assay. Held by TCRdb, this immuneACCESS table contains in-frame sequences only and omits some clones. Under half of the omission traces to an unresolved V gene where checked; the cause of the rest is unknown. Recorded for this sample are tens of thousands of clones; about 87% of them occurred a single time. Of the sample, about 9.1% falls within the top ten clones. The time point tag for this specimen amounts to: about 28 days (+/-7) after the second vaccine dose. What this sample's treatment or condition label stands for: meningococcal conjugate vaccine given as trial control. The sample in question was peripheral blood, obtained 28 days after the second dose of the MenACWY control vaccine. The receptors here all came from an adult who received the MenACWY meningococcal vaccine as a control.

This clone was seen a handful of times. The chain links TRBV7-8 to TRBJ1-2; D gene uncertain. From germline, CDR1 is SGHVS and CDR2 FQNEAQ. CDR3 length equals 14 residues. The V gene lost 3 bases and the J gene lost 3 bases, with 11 bases spanning the gap. CDR3 amino acids: CASSLDRGDYGYTF. The DNA of the CDR3 is TGTGCCAGCAGCTTGGACCGTGGGGACTATGGCTACACCTTC.

In this sample, this clone turned up once. V gene TRBV7-9 combines with J gene TRBJ1-2; D might be TRBD1 (5 bases). Trimming took off 0 bases at V and 5 bases at J, with 13 bases between the two ends. The CDR3 is 15 amino acids. The germline V gene has CDR1 SEHNR and CDR2 FQNEAQ (reference sequence). Here the CDR3 reads CASSLAGGARYGYTF. The CDR3 DNA reads as TGTGCCAGCAGCTTAGCAGGTGGGGCGCGGTATGGCTACACCTTC.

This rearrangement joins TRBV6-6 to TRBJ1-2; unclear D gene. V shed 0 bases and J shed 7 bases, with 9 bases lying between them. This CDR3 region has 13 residues. The germline V gene has CDR1 MNHNY and CDR2 SVGAGI (reference sequence). The CDR3 reads CASSYSAGIGYTF. CDR3 coding DNA: TGTGCCAGCAGTTACTCGGCTGGTATTGGCTACACCTTC.

The rearrangement links TRBV10-3 to TRBJ2-5; D gene unclear. V was clipped by 7 bases and J by 4 bases, with 13 bases between them. The germline CDR1 and CDR2 sequences are ENHRY and SYGVKD. This CDR3 is 13 amino acids long. In DNA form, the CDR3 reads TGTGCCATCACCGACCCCCCCCGAGAGACCCAGTACTTC. Protein sequence: CAITDPPRETQYF.

V gene TRBV7-3 combines with J gene TRBJ2-5, with 12 bases fitting TRBD2. J gave up 5 bases and V 5 bases, and 6 bases lay outside the gene matches. Per germline, CDR1 SGHTA and CDR2 FQGTGA. The CDR3 runs 15 residues. The CDR3 DNA is TGTGCCAGCAGCCCGACTAGCGGGGGCGTGGAGACCCAGTACTTC. This codes for CASSPTSGGVETQYF. The whole variable domain, filled in from reference TRBV7-3 and TRBJ2-5, reads GAGVSQTPSNKVTEKGKYVELRCDPISGHTALYWYRQSLGQGPEFLIYFQGTGAADDSGLPNDRFFAVRPEGSVSTLKIQRTERGDSAVYLCASSPTSGGVETQYFGPGTRLLVL.

The V and J genes are TRBV23-1 and TRBJ2-4, with TRBD1 matching over 11 bases. TRBV23-1 is an ORF for which the function is uncertain. V lost 0 bases and J lost 0; bases outside the gene matches: 4. The CDR3 length is 18 residues. CDR3 coding DNA: TGCGCCAGCAGTCAATCGGACAGGGGGCTCCTAGCCAAAAACATTCAGTACTTC. Translation gives CASSQSDRGLLAKNIQYF.

This clone was seen a few times. The rearrangement uses TRBV9 and TRBJ1-2, with a tentative D call TRBD1 (6 bases). From germline, CDR1 is SGDLS and CDR2 YYNGEE. The CDR3 runs 15 residues. Trimming pared 3 bases from V and 8 bases from J, leaving 20 bases between. CDR3 in amino acids: CASSALRDIAGGYTF. CDR3 coding DNA: TGTGCCAGCAGCGCATTACGGGACATCGCGGGAGGCTACACCTTC.

The gene calls are TRBV3-1 (or the pseudogene TRBV3-2) and TRBJ1-6; no definite D call. Germline values: CDR1 LGHDT, CDR2 YNNKEL (reference sequence). This CDR3 region has 15 residues. V lost 2 bases to trimming and J lost 8 bases, with 13 bases between them. Here the CDR3 reads CASSQPRVGDSPLHF. Written as DNA, the CDR3 is TGTGCCAGCAGCCAACCGCGGGTAGGTGATTCACCCCTCCACTTT.

This clone is medium-sized. The rearrangement joins TRBV6-4 to TRBJ2-3; weak D call: TRBD2 (6 bases). The V gene's germline CDR1 is MRHNA and CDR2 SNTAGT. Trimming left V 4 bases short and J 1 base short, with 12 bases between. The CDR3 consists of 15 residues. The CDR3 loop reads CASSVEGLGTDTQYF. CDR3 DNA: TGTGCCAGCAGTGTGGAGGGGCTCGGCACAGATACGCAGTATTTT.

The gene calls are TRBV2 and TRBJ2-7, with TRBD1 matching 11 bases. The CDR3 consists of 14 residues. J was trimmed by 5 bases and V by 6 bases; bases with no gene match: 6. The germline CDR1 and CDR2 sequences are SNHLY and FYNNEI. The CDR3 protein is CASSKDRGLHEQYF. The CDR3 nucleotides read TGTGCCAGCAGCAAGGACAGGGGGCTCCACGAGCAGTACTTC. Filled out from reference TRBV2 and TRBJ2-7, the complete variable domain reads EPEVTQTPSHQVTQMGQEVILRCVPISNHLYFYWYRQILGQKVEFLVSFYNNEISEKSEIFDDQFSVERPDGSNFTLKIRSTKLEDSAMYFCASSKDRGLHEQYFGPGTRLTVT.

The chain combines TRBV18 with TRBJ2-5; 14 nucleotides align to TRBD2. CDR3 length equals 16 residues. Germline V gives CDR1 KGHSH, CDR2 LQKENI. The ends lost 5 bases at V and 4 bases at J; junction bases unmatched: 6. CDR3 amino acids: CASSDTGTSGGETQYF. The CDR3 nucleotides are TGTGCCAGCTCAGACACCGGGACTAGCGGGGGAGAGACCCAGTACTTC.

The chain employs TRBV6-2 or TRBV6-3 and TRBJ1-1; possibly TRBD1 for D (6 bases). This CDR3 region has 14 residues. V lost 6 bases to trimming and J lost 3 bases, with 14 bases between them. Germline V gene data show CDR1 as MNHEY and CDR2 as SVGEGT. The CDR3 protein is CASSLFRGHTEAFF. CDR3 sequence (DNA): TGTGCCAGCAGCCTATTCCGGGGGCACACTGAAGCTTTCTTT.

The chain combines TRBV5-6 with TRBJ1-1, with TRBD1 matching over 7 bases. CDR3 length equals 15 residues. In germline, CDR1 is SGHDT, CDR2 YYEEEE. The ends lost 1 base at V and 3 bases at J; junction bases unmatched: 6. CDR3 coding DNA: TGTGCCAGCAGCTTGTTAGACAGGGCAGACACTGAAGCTTTCTTT. Amino acids: CASSLLDRADTEAFF.

The count of this clone is one. The V and J genes are TRBV6-1 and TRBJ2-7; no firm D call. Germline V gene data show CDR1 as MNHNS and CDR2 as SASEGT. V lost 3 bases to trimming and J lost 3 bases, with 15 bases between them. The CDR3 covers 15 residues. CDR3 DNA sequence: TGTGCCAGCAGTGAGGCCCTTGGGCCAGGCTACGAGCAGTACTTC. This gives the protein CASSEALGPGYEQYF.

The rearrangement joins TRBV5-1 to TRBJ2-1, with a weak D call TRBD1 (6 bases). The CDR3 consists of 16 residues. Germline V gene lookup returns CDR1 SGHRS and CDR2 YFSETQ. The V and J ends lost 0 bases and 3 bases respectively, with 13 bases between them. CDR3 loop: CASSLASGEFYNEQFF. CDR3 DNA sequence: TGCGCCAGCAGCTTGGCCTCAGGGGAGTTCTACAATGAGCAGTTCTTC. The full variable domain, its missing parts supplied by reference TRBV5-1 and TRBJ2-1, is KAGVTQTPRYLIKTRGQQVTLSCSPISGHRSVSWYQQTPGQGLQFLFEYFSETQRNKGNFPGRFSGRQFSNSRSEMNVSTLELGDSALYLCASSLASGEFYNEQFFGPGTRLTVL.

The table lists this clone with a count of one. The J gene is TRBJ2-1, the V gene TRBV6-5, with 8 bases fitting TRBD2. Trimming cost V 2 bases and J 7 bases; bases outside gene matches: 10. The CDR3 is made up of 16 amino acids. Looked up from germline, CDR1 is MNHEY and CDR2 is SVGAGI. CDR3 bases: TGTGCCAGCAGTTACCCGGGACTAGGGTCCATTAATGAGCAGTTCTTC. Residues: CASSYPGLGSINEQFF.

The chain is built from TRBV30 and TRBJ1-2; unclear D gene. The V end lost 4 bases, the J end lost 4 bases, and 25 bases lay between the germline ends. Germline CDR1 and CDR2: GTSNPN and SVGIG (reference sequence). CDR3 length: 17 amino acids. The CDR3 loop reads CAWKGRRLTKGSYGYTF. CDR3 bases: TGTGCCTGGAAGGGAAGGAGACTCACCAAAGGGTCCTATGGCTACACCTTC.

The rearrangement joins TRBV29-1 to TRBJ2-2, with TRBD1 matching 12 bases. CDR1 and CDR2 (germline): SQVTM, ANQGSEA. This CDR3 region has 15 residues. After removal of 6 bases from V and 6 bases from J, the junction contained 8 bases not matched to a gene. CDR3 nucleotide sequence: TGCAGCGTACGCCTCCGGGACAGGGGGCCCGGGGAGCTGTTTTTT. Translating gives CSVRLRDRGPGELFF.

The chain combines TRBV6-6 with TRBJ1-6, with TRBD1 identical over 8 bases. Trimming at V came to 2 bases and at J to 10 bases, leaving 10 bases not matched to a gene. The CDR3 contains 16 residues. Germline CDR1 is MNHNY and CDR2 is SVGAGI (reference sequence). Here the CDR3 reads CASSYPPGQAESPLHF. CDR3 bases: TGTGCCAGCAGTTACCCCCCGGGACAGGCTGAATCACCCCTCCACTTT.

The genes are TRBV18 and TRBJ2-7; no reliable D call. Per the germline V gene, CDR1 is KGHSH and CDR2 is LQKENI. This CDR3 region has 14 residues. Trimming shortened V by 3 bases and J by 2 bases, and 11 bases separated the two germline ends. CDR3 amino acids: CASSPVHPAYEQYF. The CDR3 DNA reads as TGTGCCAGCTCACCGGTACACCCCGCCTACGAGCAGTACTTC.

This chain connects TRBV5-4 to TRBJ2-3; D possibly corresponds to TRBD2 (5 bases). In germline, CDR1 is SGHNT, CDR2 YYREEE (reference sequence). The CDR3 spans 15 residues. V lost 2 bases to trimming and J lost 6 bases, with 16 bases between them. This chain's CDR3 is CASSLDLAATDTQYF. CDR3 sequence (DNA): TGTGCCAGCAGCTTAGATCTAGCAGCTACCGATACGCAGTATTTT.

V and J are TRBV2 and TRBJ2-5, with D tentatively TRBD1 or TRBD2 (5 bases each). The CDR3 is 15 residues long. Germline CDR1 reads SNHLY; CDR2 reads FYNNEI. V was trimmed by 7 bases and J by 2 bases, leaving 17 bases between them. DNA for the CDR3: TGTGCCAGCACCCCGCCCCCGGGGCGTCAAGAGACCCAGTACTTC. This sequence encodes CASTPPPGRQETQYF.

V usage is TRBV21-1 and J usage is TRBJ2-3; TRBD1 was called by the table and not checked on the DNA. TRBV21-1 is a pseudogene. The CDR3 consists of 15 residues. The CDR3 here is CASSRPTGGTDTQYF. As DNA, the CDR3 is TGTGCCAGCAGCAGACCCACAGGGGGCACAGATACGCAGTATTTT.

V is TRBV5-5 and J is TRBJ1-5; D is possibly TRBD1 (5 bases). The CDR3 sequence is 14 residues long. Trimming pared 3 bases from V and 4 bases from J, leaving 11 bases between. Germline lookup yields CDR1 SGHKS and CDR2 YYEKEE (reference sequence). CDR3 region: CASSSDTPNQPQHF. The DNA for the CDR3 is TGTGCCAGCAGCTCGGACACACCGAATCAGCCCCAGCATTTT. Full variable domain (rest looked up from reference TRBV5-5 and TRBJ1-5): DAGVTQSPTHLIKTRGQQVTLRCSPISGHKSVSWYQQVLGQGPQFIFQYYEKEERGRGNFPDRFSARQFPNYSSELNVNALLLGDSALYLCASSSDTPNQPQHFGDGTRLSIL.